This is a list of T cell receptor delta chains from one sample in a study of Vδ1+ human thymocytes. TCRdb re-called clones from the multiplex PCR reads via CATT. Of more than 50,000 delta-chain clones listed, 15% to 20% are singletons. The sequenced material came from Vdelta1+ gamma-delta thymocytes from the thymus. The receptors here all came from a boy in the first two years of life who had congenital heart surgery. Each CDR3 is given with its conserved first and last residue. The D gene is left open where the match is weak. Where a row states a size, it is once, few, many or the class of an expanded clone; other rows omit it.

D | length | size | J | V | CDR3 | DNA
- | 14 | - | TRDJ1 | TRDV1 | CALGELKGVRKLIF | TGTGCTCTTGGGGAACTTAAGGGCGTACGGAAACTCATCTTT
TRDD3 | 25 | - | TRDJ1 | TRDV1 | CALGEPALISPGYWGIERYTDKLIF | TGTGCTCTTGGGGAACCCGCCCTAATCTCGCCGGGTTACTGGGGGATAGAACGATACACCGATAAACTCATCTTT
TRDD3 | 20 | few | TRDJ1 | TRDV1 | CALGEALERGWGLYTDKLIF | TGTGCTCTTGGGGAGGCTCTTGAGAGGGGCTGGGGGTTGTACACCGATAAACTCATCTTT
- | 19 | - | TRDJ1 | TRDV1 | CALASPASLEDSNTDKLIF | TGTGCTCTTGCTTCCCCCGCCTCCCTGGAGGATAGTAACACCGATAAACTCATCTTT
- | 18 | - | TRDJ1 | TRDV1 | CALGTESVFPLRSAKLIF | TGTGCTCTTGGGACCGAAAGCGTCTTCCCCTTGAGGTCGGCTAAACTCATCTTT
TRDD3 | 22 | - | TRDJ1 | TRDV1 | CALGDRGRPIRGIRRYTDKLIF | TGTGCTCTTGGGGACAGGGGCCGTCCTATCCGGGGGATACGTCGCTACACCGATAAACTCATCTTT
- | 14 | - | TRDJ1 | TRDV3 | CALTAAFLTDKLIF | TGTGCCTTGACTGCGGCCTTCTTAACCGATAAACTCATCTTT
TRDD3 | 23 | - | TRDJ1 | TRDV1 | CALGEPYSSNLGTGGYYTDKLIF | TGTGCTCTTGGGGAACCCTATTCGTCCAACCTTGGTACTGGGGGATACTATACCGATAAACTCATCTTT
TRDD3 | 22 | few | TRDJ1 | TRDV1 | CALGESPFLRWGIRVITDKLIF | TGTGCTCTTGGGGAATCCCCCTTCCTACGATGGGGGATACGCGTGATCACCGATAAACTCATCTTT
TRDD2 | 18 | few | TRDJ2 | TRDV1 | CALGERASYRCTTAQLFF | TGTGCTCTTGGGGAACGTGCTTCCTACAGATGTACGACAGCACAACTCTTCTTT
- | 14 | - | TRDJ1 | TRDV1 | CALGELLPLLKLIF | TGTGCTCTTGGGGAACTACTCCCACTCCTCAAACTCATCTTT
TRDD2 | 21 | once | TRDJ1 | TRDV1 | CALGELAFLRFLGTPRDKLIF | TGTGCTCTTGGGGAACTGGCCTTCCTAAGGTTTCTGGGGACCCCCAGGGATAAACTCATCTTT
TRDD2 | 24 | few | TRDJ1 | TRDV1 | CALGEHPLPKRTLDRSTDTDKLIF | TGTGCTCTTGGGGAACATCCTCTTCCTAAGCGGACGCTGGACCGGAGTACAGACACCGATAAACTCATCTTT
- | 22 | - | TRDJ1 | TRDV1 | CALGVDTFLRGMPSSVTDKLIF | TGTGCTCTTGGGGTCGATACCTTCCTAAGGGGGATGCCTTCCTCGGTCACCGATAAACTCATCTTT
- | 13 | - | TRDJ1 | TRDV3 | CALFLLGVDKLIF | TGTGCCTTGTTCCTACTGGGGGTCGATAAACTCATCTTT
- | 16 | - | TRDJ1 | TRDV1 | CALGEFVSLYTDKLIF | TGTGCTCTTGGGGAATTTGTTTCGTTGTACACCGATAAACTCATCTTT
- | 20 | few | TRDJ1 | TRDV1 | CALGELHPTYRDSYTDKLIF | TGTGCTCTTGGGGAACTCCATCCTACGTATCGGGACTCGTACACCGATAAACTCATCTTT
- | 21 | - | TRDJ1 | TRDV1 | CALGVFPTLGDKGDWTDKLIF | TGTGCTCTTGGGGTATTTCCTACCCTTGGGGATAAAGGAGATTGGACCGATAAACTCATCTTT
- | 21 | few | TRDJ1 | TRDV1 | CALGGPAIDPLGGWYTDKLIF | TGTGCTCTTGGGGGGCCTGCGATTGATCCACTGGGAGGTTGGTACACCGATAAACTCATCTTT
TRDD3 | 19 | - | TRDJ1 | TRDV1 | CALGELDLLRGIGGYKLIF | TGTGCTCTTGGGGAACTGGACCTACTTAGGGGGATTGGAGGCTATAAACTCATCTTT
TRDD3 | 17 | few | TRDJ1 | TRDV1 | CALGPTWRDTALGKLIF | TGTGCTCTTGGTCCCACCTGGCGGGATACTGCACTCGGTAAACTCATCTTT
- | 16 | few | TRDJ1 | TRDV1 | CALGVPPIGRTDKLIF | TGTGCTCTTGGGGTGCCGCCGATTGGGCGGACCGATAAACTCATCTTT